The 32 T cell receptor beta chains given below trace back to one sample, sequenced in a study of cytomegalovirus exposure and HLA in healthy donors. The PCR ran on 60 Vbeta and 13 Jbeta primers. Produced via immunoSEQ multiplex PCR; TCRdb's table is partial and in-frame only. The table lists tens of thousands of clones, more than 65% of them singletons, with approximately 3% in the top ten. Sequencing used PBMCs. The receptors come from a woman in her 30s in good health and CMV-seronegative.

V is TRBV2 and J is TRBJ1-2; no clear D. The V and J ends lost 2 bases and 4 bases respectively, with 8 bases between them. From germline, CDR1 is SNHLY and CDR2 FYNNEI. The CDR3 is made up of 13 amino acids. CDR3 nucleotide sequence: TGTGCCAGCAGTGAAAGGGAGATCTATGGCTACACCTTC. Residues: CASSEREIYGYTF.

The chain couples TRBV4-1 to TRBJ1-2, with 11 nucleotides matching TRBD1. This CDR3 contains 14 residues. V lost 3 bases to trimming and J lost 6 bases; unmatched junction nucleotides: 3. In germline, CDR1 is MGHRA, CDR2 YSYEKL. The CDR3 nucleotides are TGCGCCAGCAGCCAGGGACAGGGGGAGAATGGCTACACCTTC. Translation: CASSQGQGENGYTF.

CDR3 DNA: TGCGCCAGCAGCTTGTATTTGCAGGGGATGAACACTGAAGCTTTCTTT. Amino acids: CASSLYLQGMNTEAFF. The chain joins TRBV5-1 to TRBJ1-1; TRBD1 might be the D (6 bases). Looked up from germline, CDR1 is SGHRS and CDR2 is YFSETQ. Trimming took off 1 base at V and 0 bases at J, with 13 bases between the two ends. The CDR3 sequence is 16 residues long.

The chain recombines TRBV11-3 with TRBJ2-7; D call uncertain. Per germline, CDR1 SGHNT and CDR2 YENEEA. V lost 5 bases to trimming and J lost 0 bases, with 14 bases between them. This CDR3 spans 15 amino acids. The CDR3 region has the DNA TGTGCCAGCAGCCCCTCCGAGTATAGCTCCTACGAGCAGTACGTC. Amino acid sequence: CASSPSEYSSYEQYV.

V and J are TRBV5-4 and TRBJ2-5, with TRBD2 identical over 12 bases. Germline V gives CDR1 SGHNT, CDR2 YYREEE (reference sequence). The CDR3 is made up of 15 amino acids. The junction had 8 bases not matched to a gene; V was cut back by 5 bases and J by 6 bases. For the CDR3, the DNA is TGTGCCAGCAGGTCCAGGACTAGCGGGGACCAGACCCAGTACTTC. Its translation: CASRSRTSGDQTQYF.

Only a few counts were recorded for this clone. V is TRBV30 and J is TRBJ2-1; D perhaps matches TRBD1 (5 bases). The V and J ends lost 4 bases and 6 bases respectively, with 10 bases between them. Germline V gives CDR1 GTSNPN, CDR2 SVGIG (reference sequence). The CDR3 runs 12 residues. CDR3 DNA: TGTGCCTGGATAGGGGTTAGCAATGAGCAGTTCTTC. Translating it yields CAWIGVSNEQFF.

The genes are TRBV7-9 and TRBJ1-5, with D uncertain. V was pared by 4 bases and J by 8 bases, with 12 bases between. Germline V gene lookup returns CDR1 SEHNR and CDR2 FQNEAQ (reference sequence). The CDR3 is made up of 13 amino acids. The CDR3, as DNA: TGTGCCAGCAGCTCCCCCGGGAGGGAGCCCCAGCATTTT. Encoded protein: CASSSPGREPQHF. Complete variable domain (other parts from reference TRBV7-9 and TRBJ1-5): DTGVSQNPRHKITKRGQNVTFRCDPISEHNRLYWYRQTLGQGPEFLTYFQNEAQLEKSRLLSDRFSAERPKGSFSTLEIQRTEQGDSAMYLCASSSPGREPQHFGDGTRLSIL.

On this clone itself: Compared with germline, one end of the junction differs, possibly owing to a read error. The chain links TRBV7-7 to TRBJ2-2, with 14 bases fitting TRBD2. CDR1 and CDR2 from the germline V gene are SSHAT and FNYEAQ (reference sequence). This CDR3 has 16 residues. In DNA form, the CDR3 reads TGTGCTAGCAGCTGGGGGACTAGCGGGAGCGCCGGGGAGCTGTTTTTT. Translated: CASSWGTSGSAGELFF. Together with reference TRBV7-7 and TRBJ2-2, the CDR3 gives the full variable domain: GAGVSQSPRYKVTKRGQDVTLRCDPISSHATLYWYQQALGQGPEFLTYFNYEAQPDKSGLPSDRFSAERPEGSISTLTIQRTEQRDSAMYRCASSWGTSGSAGELFFGEGSRLTVL.

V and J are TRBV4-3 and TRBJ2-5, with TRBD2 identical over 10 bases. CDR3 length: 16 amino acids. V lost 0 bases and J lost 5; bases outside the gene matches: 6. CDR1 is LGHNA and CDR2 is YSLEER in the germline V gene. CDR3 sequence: CASSQDLPAGGETQYF. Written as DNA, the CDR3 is TGCGCCAGCAGCCAAGACCTCCCAGCGGGAGGGGAGACCCAGTACTTC.

The DNA of the CDR3 is TGTGCCAGCAGCCCCGGGGGAACCTACAATGAGCAGTTCTTC. It codes for CASSPGGTYNEQFF. This rearrangement joins TRBV6-6 to TRBJ2-1; weak D call: TRBD2 (6 bases). Trimming took off 6 bases at V and 2 bases at J, with 11 bases between the two ends. Germline CDR1 reads MNHNY; CDR2 reads SVGAGI (reference sequence). This CDR3 has 14 residues.

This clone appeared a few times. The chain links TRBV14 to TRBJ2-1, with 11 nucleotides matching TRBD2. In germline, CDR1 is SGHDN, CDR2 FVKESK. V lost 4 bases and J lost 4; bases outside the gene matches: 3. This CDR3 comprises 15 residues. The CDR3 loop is CASSPLAGGYNEQFF. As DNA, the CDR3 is TGTGCCAGCAGCCCTCTAGCGGGAGGTTACAATGAGCAGTTCTTC.

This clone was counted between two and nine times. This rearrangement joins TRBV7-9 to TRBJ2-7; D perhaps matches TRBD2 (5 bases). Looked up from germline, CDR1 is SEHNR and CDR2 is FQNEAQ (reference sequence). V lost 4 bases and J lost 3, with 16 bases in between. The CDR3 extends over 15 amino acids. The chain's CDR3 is CASSSAAGGFYEQYV. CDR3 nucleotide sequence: TGTGCCAGCAGCTCGGCCGCTGGAGGTTTCTACGAGCAGTACGTC.

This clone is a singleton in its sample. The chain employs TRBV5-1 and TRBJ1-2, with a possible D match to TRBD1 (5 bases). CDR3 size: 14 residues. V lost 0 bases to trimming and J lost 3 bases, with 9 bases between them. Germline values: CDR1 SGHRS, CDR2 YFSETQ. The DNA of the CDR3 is TGCGCCAGCAGCTTGGGCGACAGTCACTATGGCTACACCTTC. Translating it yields CASSLGDSHYGYTF.

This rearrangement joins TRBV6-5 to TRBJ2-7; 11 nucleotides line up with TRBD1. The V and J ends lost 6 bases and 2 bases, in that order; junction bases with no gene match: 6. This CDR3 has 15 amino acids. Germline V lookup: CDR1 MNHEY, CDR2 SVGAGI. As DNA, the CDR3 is TGTGCCAGCAGGAAGGACAGGGGGCCTACCTACGAGCAGTACTTC. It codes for CASRKDRGPTYEQYF.

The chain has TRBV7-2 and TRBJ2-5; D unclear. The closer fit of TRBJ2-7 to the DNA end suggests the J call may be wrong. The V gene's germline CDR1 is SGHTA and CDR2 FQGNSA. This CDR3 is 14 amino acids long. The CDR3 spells CASSLGWSSYEQYF. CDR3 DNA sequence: TGTGCCAGCAGCTTAGGGTGGAGCTCCTACGAGCAGTACTTC.

Here the CDR3 DNA reads TGTGCCAGCAGCTTACGGCTAGTTGACCTCTACACCGGGGAGCTGTTTTTT. Translating it yields CASSLRLVDLYTGELFF. The chain links TRBV7-2 to TRBJ2-2; D is uncertain. CDR1 and CDR2 (germline): SGHTA, FQGNSA. The CDR3 runs 17 residues. The V end lost 2 bases, the J end lost 3 bases, and 16 bases lay between the germline ends.

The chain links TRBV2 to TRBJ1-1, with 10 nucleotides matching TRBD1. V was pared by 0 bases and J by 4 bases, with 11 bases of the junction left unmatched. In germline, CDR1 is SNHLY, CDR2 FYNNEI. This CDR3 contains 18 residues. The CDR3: CASSEALPGTGEGTEAFF. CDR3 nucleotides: TGTGCCAGCAGTGAAGCGCTTCCCGGGACAGGGGAGGGCACTGAAGCTTTCTTT.

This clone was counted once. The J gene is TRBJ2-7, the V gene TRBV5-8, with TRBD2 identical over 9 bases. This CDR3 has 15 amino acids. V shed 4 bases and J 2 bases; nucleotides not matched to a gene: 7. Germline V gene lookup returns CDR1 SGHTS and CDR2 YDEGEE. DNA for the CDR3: TGTGCCAGCAGCCTGAGGACTAGCGCTACCTACGAGCAGTACGTC. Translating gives CASSLRTSATYEQYV.

The CDR3 spells CASSPPALREKLFF. CDR3 DNA: TGTGCCAGCTCACCGCCGGCCCTGAGGGAAAAACTGTTTTTT. The chain is built from TRBV18 and TRBJ1-4, with D hard to call. Germline V gene data show CDR1 as KGHSH and CDR2 as LQKENI. This CDR3 is 14 amino acids long. With 3 bases removed from V and 8 bases from J, the gap between germline ends came to 13 bases.

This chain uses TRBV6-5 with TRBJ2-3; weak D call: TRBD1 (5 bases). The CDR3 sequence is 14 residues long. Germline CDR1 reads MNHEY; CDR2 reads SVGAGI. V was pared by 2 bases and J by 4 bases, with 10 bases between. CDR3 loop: CASSYIGVPDTQYF. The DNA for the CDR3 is TGTGCCAGCAGTTACATAGGGGTCCCAGATACGCAGTATTTT.

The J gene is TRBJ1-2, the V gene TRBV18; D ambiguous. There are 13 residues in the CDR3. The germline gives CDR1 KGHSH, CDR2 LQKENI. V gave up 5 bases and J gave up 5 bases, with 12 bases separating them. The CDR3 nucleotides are TGTGCCAGCTCATCCCCCGGGGTTTATGGCTACACCTTC. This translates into CASSSPGVYGYTF.

CDR3 DNA: TGTGCCAGCTGGGGGGGGGCAGGGGGCGAGGACTATGGCTACACCTTC. This sequence encodes CASWGGAGGEDYGYTF. The chain has TRBV7-3 and TRBJ1-2, with 8 bases matching TRBD1. Trimming at V came to 8 bases and at J to 3 bases, leaving 14 bases not matched to a gene. The CDR3 is made up of 16 amino acids. CDR1 and CDR2 (germline): SGHTA, FQGTGA.

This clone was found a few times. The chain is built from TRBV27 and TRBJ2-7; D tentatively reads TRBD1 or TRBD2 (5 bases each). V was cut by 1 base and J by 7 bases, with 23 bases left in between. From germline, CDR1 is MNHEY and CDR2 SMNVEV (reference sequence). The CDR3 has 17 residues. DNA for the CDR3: TGTGCCAGCAGTTTATTGTACACAGGACCCGACACGGGGGAGCAGTACGTC. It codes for CASSLLYTGPDTGEQYV.

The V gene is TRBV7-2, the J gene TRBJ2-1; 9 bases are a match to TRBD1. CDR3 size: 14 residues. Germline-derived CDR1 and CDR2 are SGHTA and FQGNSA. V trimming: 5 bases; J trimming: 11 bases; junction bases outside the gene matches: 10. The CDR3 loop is CASSITSDRGKQFF. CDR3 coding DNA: TGTGCCAGCAGCATCACCTCCGACAGGGGGAAGCAGTTCTTC.

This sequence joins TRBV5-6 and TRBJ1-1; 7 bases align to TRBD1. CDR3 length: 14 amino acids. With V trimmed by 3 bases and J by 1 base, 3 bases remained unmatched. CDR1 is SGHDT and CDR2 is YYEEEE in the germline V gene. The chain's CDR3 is CASSSGQPNTEAFF. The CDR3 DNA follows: TGTGCCAGCAGCTCGGGACAGCCGAACACTGAAGCTTTCTTT.

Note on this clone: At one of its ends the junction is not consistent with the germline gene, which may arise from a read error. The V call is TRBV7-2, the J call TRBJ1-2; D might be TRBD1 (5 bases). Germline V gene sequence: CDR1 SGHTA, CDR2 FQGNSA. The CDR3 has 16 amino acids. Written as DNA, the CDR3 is TGTGCCAGCAGCTCCTTGGGGGGGGTGCGAACCAAGAAATCCATCTTC. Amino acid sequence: CASSSLGGVRTKKSIF. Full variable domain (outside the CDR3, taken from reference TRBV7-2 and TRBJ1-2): GAGVSQSPSNKVTEKGKDVELRCDPISGHTALYWYRQSLGQGLEFLIYFQGNSAPDKSGLPSDRFSAERTGGSVSTLTIQRTQQEDSAVYLCASSSLGGVRTKKSIFGSGTRLTVV.

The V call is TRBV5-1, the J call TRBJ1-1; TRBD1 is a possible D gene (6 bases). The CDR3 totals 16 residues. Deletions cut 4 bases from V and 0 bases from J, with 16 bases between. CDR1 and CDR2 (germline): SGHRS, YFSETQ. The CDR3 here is CASSIFLGQMNTEAFF. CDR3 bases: TGCGCCAGCAGCATTTTTTTAGGACAGATGAACACTGAAGCTTTCTTT.

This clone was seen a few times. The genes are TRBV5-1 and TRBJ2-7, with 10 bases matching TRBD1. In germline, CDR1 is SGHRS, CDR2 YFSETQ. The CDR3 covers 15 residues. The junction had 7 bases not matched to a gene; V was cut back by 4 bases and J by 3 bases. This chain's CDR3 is CASSPSGQGNYEQYF. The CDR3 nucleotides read TGCGCCAGCAGCCCGTCGGGACAGGGGAACTACGAGCAGTACTTC.

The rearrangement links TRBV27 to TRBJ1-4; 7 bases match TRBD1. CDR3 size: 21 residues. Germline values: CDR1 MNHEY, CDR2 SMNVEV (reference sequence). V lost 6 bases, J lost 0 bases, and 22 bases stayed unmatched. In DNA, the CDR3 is TGTGCCAGCAGCGGGACAGTTCCATTCAGAGTTCAATCTACAACTAATGAAAAACTGTTTTTT. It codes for CASSGTVPFRVQSTTNEKLFF.

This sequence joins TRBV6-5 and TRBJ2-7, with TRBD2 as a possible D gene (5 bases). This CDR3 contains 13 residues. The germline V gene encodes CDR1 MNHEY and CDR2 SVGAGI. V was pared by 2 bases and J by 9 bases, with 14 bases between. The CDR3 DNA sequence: TGTGCCAGCAGTTACCTGGGCCCCGAGGGGCAGTACTTC. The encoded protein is CASSYLGPEGQYF.

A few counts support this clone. This CDR3 reads CASSHRQGAAKNIQYF. The CDR3 DNA reads as TGTGCCAGCAGCCATCGTCAGGGGGCGGCCAAAAACATTCAGTACTTC. V and J are TRBV27 and TRBJ2-4, with 8 bases lining up with TRBD1. Germline values: CDR1 MNHEY, CDR2 SMNVEV (reference sequence). The CDR3 extends over 16 amino acids. Unmatched junction bases numbered 8, after V lost 6 bases and J lost 1 base.

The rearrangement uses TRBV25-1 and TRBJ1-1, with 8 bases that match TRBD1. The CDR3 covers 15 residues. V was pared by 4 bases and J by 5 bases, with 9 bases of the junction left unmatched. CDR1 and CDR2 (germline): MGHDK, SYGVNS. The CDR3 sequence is CASSGRDRWRTEAFF. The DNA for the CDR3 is TGTGCCAGCAGTGGCCGGGACAGGTGGAGGACTGAAGCTTTCTTT.